The subject of this entry is one TCR beta chain. Its antigen is still unknown. The data originate from a study of metastatic and nonmetastatic thyroid tumors. Study information: Repertoire data that came from the blood and tumor or nodule tissue of malignant and benign thyroid patients were compared.

Per germline, CDR1 SGHAT and CDR2 FQNNGV. The V gene end was trimmed by 5 bases and the J gene end by 2 bases; junction bases not matched to a gene: 12. This CDR3 comprises 16 residues. TCRdb re-analyzed the PCR reads using MiXCR. The repertoire holds about 69,000 clones, with approximately 15% as singletons. No treatment of any kind had been given to any patient before thyroid surgery. General observations from the study: It was reported that TCR beta diversity was significantly higher in malignant thyroid tumors than benign nodules, in blood and tumor.

The J gene is TRBJ2-7, the V gene TRBV11-2, with 7 bases that match TRBD1. This TCR was sampled from a male donor with papillary thyroid cancer or a benign thyroid nodule (not recorded which). Some clones in this sample may be carry-over from other donors' samples. The sample comprised blood. This chain's CDR3 is CASSRLDRVGTYEQYF. In DNA, the CDR3 is TGTGCCAGCAGCCGACTCGACAGGGTCGGAACCTACGAGCAGTACTTC. Full variable domain (outside the CDR3, taken from reference TRBV11-2 and TRBJ2-7): EAGVAQSPRYKIIEKRQSVAFWCNPISGHATLYWYQQILGQGPKLLIQFQNNGVVDDSQLPKDRFSAERLKGVDSTLKIQPAKLEDSAVYLCASSRLDRVGTYEQYFGPGTRLTVT.